This T cell receptor beta chain is drawn from a study of blood T cells in healthy people across ages. Germline CDR1 is SGHVS and CDR2 is FNYEAQ. This CDR3 region has 17 residues. V lost 2 bases, J lost 5 bases, and 15 bases stayed unmatched. Study observations and caveats: Older individuals had lower TCR beta diversity per million T cells (the decline was roughly linear). More naive CD4+ cells and higher diversity marked long-lived donors relative to aged donors.

Each donor had 7.5 to 10 milliliters of peripheral blood drawn. PCR was performed a second time for roughly 7 to 11 cycles using a sample-barcoded 5' primer and a J-beta primer mix. Each CDR3 protein gets one entry after TCRdb re-called the 5' RACE reads with MiXCR. The sample has hundreds of thousands of distinct CDR3 sequences, approximately 49% seen once. This clonotype was seen a few times. The antigen is not known. The source material was blood. This TCR derives from a woman aged 55-70 years in good health. The chain uses TRBV7-6 and TRBJ2-7; 7 bases align to TRBD2. The CDR3 DNA reads as TGTGCCAGCAGCTTAAAGGGCCAGCGGGGACCCTCGGACGAGCAGTACTTC. Residues: CASSLKGQRGPSDEQYF. Full variable domain (outside the CDR3, taken from reference TRBV7-6 and TRBJ2-7): GAGVSQSPRYKVTKRGQDVALRCDPISGHVSLYWYRQALGQGPEFLTYFNYEAQQDKSGLPNDRFSAERPEGSISTLTIQRTEQRDSAMYRCASSLKGQRGPSDEQYFGPGTRLTVT.